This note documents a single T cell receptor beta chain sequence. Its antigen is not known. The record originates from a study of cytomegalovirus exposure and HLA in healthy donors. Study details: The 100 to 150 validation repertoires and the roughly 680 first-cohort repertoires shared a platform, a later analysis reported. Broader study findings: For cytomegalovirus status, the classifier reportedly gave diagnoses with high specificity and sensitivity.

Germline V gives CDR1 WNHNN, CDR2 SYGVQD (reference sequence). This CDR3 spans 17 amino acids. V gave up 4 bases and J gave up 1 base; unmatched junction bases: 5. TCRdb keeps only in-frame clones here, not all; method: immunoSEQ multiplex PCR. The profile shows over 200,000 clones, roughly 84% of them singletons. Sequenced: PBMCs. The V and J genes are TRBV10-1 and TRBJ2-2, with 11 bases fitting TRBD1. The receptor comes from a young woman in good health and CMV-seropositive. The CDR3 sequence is CASSGDRGIWNTGELFF. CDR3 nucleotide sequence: TGCGCCAGCAGTGGGGACAGGGGGATTTGGAACACCGGGGAGCTGTTTTTT.